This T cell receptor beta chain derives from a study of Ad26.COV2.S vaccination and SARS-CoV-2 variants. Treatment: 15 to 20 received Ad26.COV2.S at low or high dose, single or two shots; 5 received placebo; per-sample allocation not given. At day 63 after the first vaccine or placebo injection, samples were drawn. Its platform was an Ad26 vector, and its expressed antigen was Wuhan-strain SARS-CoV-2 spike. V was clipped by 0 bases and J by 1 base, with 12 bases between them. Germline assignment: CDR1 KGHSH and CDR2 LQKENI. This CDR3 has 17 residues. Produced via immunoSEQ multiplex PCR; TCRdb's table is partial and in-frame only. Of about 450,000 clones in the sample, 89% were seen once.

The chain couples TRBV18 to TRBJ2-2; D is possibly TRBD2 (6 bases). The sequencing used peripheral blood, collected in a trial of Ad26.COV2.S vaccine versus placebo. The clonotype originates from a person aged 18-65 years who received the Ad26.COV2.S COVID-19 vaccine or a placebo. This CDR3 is CASSPPGGARNTGELFF. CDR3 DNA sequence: TGTGCCAGCTCACCACCCGGAGGGGCACGGAACACCGGGGAGCTGTTTTTT.